These 12 T cell receptor beta chains were all obtained from the same sample, sequenced in a study of blood T cell repertoires in COVID-19. Assay: immunoSEQ multiplex PCR; the TCRdb copy retains only in-frame clones and omits some. The table shows around 230,000 clones, with over 75% occurring only once. Source material: PBMCs or T cells enriched from blood (not recorded which). These receptor sequences come from a man in his forties who had recovered from COVID-19.

The chain combines TRBV9 with TRBJ2-7; TRBD2 matches at 7 bases. Germline V gene lookup returns CDR1 SGDLS and CDR2 YYNGEE. Losses at the gene ends were 0 bases for V and 7 bases for J; bases not matched to a gene: 10. The CDR3 has 15 amino acids. The DNA of the CDR3 is TGTGCCAGCAGCGTAGATCCAGCGGGGCCCTTGGAGCAGTACTTC. Translated: CASSVDPAGPLEQYF.

This clone came up a few times. This sequence joins TRBV5-6 and TRBJ1-1; D remains unclear. Looked up from germline, CDR1 is SGHDT and CDR2 is YYEEEE. The CDR3 is made up of 13 amino acids. The V and J ends lost 4 bases and 1 base respectively, with 8 bases between them. This chain's CDR3 is CASSTTRNTEAFF. The CDR3 DNA follows: TGTGCCAGCAGCACAACTAGGAACACTGAAGCTTTCTTT.

As DNA, the CDR3 is TGTGCCAGCAACCCACGGACAGGGACCGGGGAGCTGTTTTTT. Residues: CASNPRTGTGELFF. The rearrangement joins TRBV2 to TRBJ2-2, with 8 positions matching TRBD1. Germline values: CDR1 SNHLY, CDR2 FYNNEI. The CDR3 sequence is 14 residues long. J was trimmed by 5 bases and V by 7 bases; bases with no gene match: 6.

This clone is a singleton in its sample. The chain carries TRBV11-2 and TRBJ1-5; D may be TRBD1 (5 bases). This CDR3 spans 17 amino acids. Germline V gene sequence: CDR1 SGHAT, CDR2 FQNNGV. The germline V and J ends were trimmed by 1 base and 0 bases, with 13 bases remaining between them. As DNA, the CDR3 is TGTGCCAGCAGCTTAGGAAGGTTGGGACTTAGCAATCAGCCCCAGCATTTT. Translating it yields CASSLGRLGLSNQPQHF. The whole variable domain, remainder taken from reference TRBV11-2 and TRBJ1-5, is EAGVAQSPRYKIIEKRQSVAFWCNPISGHATLYWYQQILGQGPKLLIQFQNNGVVDDSQLPKDRFSAERLKGVDSTLKIQPAKLEDSAVYLCASSLGRLGLSNQPQHFGDGTRLSIL.

The chain is built from TRBV7-9 and TRBJ2-4; 10 nucleotides agree with TRBD1. In germline, CDR1 is SEHNR, CDR2 FQNEAQ (reference sequence). The CDR3 contains 14 residues. V was pared by 5 bases and J by 8 bases, with 6 bases of the junction left unmatched. CDR3 residues: CASSRTGGTDIQYF. As DNA, the CDR3 is TGTGCCAGCAGCCGGACAGGGGGTACAGACATTCAGTACTTC.

This clone is a singleton in its sample. This chain uses TRBV5-6 with TRBJ2-5; tentative D call: TRBD2 (7 bases). The CDR3 is 15 residues long. Germline lookup yields CDR1 SGHDT and CDR2 YYEEEE. Trimming stripped 4 bases from V and 4 bases from J, with 17 bases between. CDR3 sequence (DNA): TGTGCCAGCAGCCTGGGCGGGGGCTTTGGAGAGACCCAGTACTTC. Its protein product is CASSLGGGFGETQYF.

The CDR3 DNA reads as TGTGCCAGCTCACCACGAATGGGACAGGGGTATTCACCCCTCCACTTT. Protein product: CASSPRMGQGYSPLHF. The chain is built from TRBV18 and TRBJ1-6; 10 bases are a match to TRBD1. The CDR3 sequence is 16 residues long. V gave up 1 base and J gave up 8 bases; unmatched junction bases: 5. CDR1 and CDR2 (germline): KGHSH, LQKENI. Variable domain in full (rest from reference TRBV18 and TRBJ1-6): NAGVMQNPRHLVRRRGQEARLRCSPMKGHSHVYWYRQLPEEGLKFMVYLQKENIIDESGMPKERFSAEFPKEGPSILRIQQVVRGDSAAYFCASSPRMGQGYSPLHFGNGTRLTVT.

V and J are TRBV3-1 (or the pseudogene TRBV3-2) and TRBJ1-6; the D gene is possibly TRBD1 (6 bases). The V gene lost 2 bases and the J gene lost 0 bases, with 11 bases spanning the gap. Germline V gives CDR1 LGHDT, CDR2 YNNKEL (reference sequence). This CDR3 spans 17 amino acids. Here the CDR3 reads CASSQPQGSSYNSPLHF. The CDR3, as DNA: TGTGCCAGCAGCCAACCCCAGGGGAGCTCCTATAATTCACCCCTCCACTTT.

V gene TRBV7-2 combines with J gene TRBJ1-5; TRBD1 aligns across 10 bases. The CDR3 length is 16 residues. Germline lookup yields CDR1 SGHTA and CDR2 FQGNSA. The ends lost 5 bases at V and 5 bases at J; junction bases unmatched: 9. The CDR3 DNA is TGTGCCAGCAGCCAAAATACGGACAGGGGGTATCAGCCCCAGCATTTT. As protein: CASSQNTDRGYQPQHF.

This clone was seen more than once but under ten times. The chain couples TRBV30 to TRBJ2-5; 7 bases match TRBD1. The CDR3 consists of 13 residues. Germline V gene sequence: CDR1 GTSNPN, CDR2 SVGIG (reference sequence). Trimming took 3 bases from V and 4 from J; bases not matched to a gene: 5. CDR3 sequence (DNA): TGTGCCTGGAGCACAGGGGTAGGAGAGACCCAGTACTTC. The encoded protein is CAWSTGVGETQYF.

Of note for this clone: A read error may account for a junction end that differs from germline. J is TRBJ1-6 and V is TRBV10-3; 7 bases agree with TRBD1. The CDR3 is made up of 14 amino acids. CDR1 is ENHRY and CDR2 is SYGVKD in the germline V gene. CDR3: CAISPTGYNSPLHF. Written as DNA, the CDR3 is TGTGCCATCAGTCCGACAGGGTATAATTCGCCCCTCCACTTT.

The rearrangement joins TRBV15 to TRBJ2-3; 7 bases match TRBD1. This CDR3 is built from 14 residues. V lost 3 bases to trimming and J lost 14 bases; unmatched junction nucleotides: 14. The germline V gene encodes CDR1 LNHNV and CDR2 YYDKDF (reference sequence). CDR3 residues: CATSRRSSGGVLYF. The CDR3 DNA follows: TGTGCCACCAGCAGGAGATCATCAGGGGGTGTGTTGTATTTT.